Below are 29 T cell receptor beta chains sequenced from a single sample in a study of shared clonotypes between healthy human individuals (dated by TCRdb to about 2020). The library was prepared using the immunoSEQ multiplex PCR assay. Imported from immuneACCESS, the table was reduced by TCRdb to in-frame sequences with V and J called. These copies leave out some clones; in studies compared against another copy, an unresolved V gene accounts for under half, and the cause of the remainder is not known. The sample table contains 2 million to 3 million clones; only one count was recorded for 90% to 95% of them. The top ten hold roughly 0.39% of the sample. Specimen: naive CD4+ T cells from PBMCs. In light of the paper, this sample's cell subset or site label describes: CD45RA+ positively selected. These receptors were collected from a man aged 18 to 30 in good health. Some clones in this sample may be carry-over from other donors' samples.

The CDR3 coding sequence is TGTGCCAGCAGTTCTACCGGGACTAGCCGGAGGTACGAGCAGTACTTC. This sequence encodes CASSSTGTSRRYEQYF. The rearrangement uses TRBV6-5 and TRBJ2-7; 9 bases are shared with TRBD2. CDR3 length: 16 residues. Germline CDR1 is MNHEY and CDR2 is SVGAGI. Trimming took 4 bases from V and 4 from J; bases not matched to a gene: 11.

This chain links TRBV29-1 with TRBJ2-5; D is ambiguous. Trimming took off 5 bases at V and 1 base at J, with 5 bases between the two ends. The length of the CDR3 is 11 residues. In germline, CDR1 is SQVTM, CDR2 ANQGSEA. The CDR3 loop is CSVRFQETQYF. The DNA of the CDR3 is TGCAGCGTTCGGTTCCAAGAGACCCAGTACTTC. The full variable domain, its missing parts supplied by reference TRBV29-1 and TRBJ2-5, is SAVISQKPSRDICQRGTSLTIQCQVDSQVTMMFWYRQQPGQSLTLIATANQGSEATYESGFVIDKFPISRPNLTFSTLTVSNMSPEDSSIYLCSVRFQETQYFGPGTRLLVL.

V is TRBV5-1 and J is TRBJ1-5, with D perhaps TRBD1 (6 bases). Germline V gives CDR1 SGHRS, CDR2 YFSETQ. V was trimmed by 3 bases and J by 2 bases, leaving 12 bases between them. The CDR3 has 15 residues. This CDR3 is CASSWEGGGNQPQHF. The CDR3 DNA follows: TGCGCCAGCAGCTGGGAGGGGGGCGGCAATCAGCCCCAGCATTTT.

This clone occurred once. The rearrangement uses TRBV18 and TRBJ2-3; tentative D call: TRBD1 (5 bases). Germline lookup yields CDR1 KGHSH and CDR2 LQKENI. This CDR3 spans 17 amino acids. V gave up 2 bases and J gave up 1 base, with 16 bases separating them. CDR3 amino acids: CASSPTSDRIRTDTQYF. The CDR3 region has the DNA TGTGCCAGCTCACCAACTTCTGACAGAATACGCACAGATACGCAGTATTTT.

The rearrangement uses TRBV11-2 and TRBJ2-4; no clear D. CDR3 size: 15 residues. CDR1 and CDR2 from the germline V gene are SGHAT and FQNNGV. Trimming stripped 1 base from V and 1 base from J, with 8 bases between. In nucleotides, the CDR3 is TGTGCCAGCAGCTTAGGGGGAACGGCCAAAAACATTCAGTACTTC. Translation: CASSLGGTAKNIQYF.

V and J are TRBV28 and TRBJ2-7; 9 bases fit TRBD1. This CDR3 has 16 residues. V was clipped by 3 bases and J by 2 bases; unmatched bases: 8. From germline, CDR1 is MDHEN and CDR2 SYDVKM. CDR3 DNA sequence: TGTGCCAGCAGTTTCCTGGACAGGGGAAACCCCTACGAGCAGTACTTC. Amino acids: CASSFLDRGNPYEQYF.

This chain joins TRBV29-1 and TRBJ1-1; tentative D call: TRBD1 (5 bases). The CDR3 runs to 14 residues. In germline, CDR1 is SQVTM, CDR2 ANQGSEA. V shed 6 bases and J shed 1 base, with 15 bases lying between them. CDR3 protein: CSVQGPGRNTEAFF. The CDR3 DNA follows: TGCAGCGTCCAGGGCCCAGGGCGGAACACTGAAGCTTTCTTT.

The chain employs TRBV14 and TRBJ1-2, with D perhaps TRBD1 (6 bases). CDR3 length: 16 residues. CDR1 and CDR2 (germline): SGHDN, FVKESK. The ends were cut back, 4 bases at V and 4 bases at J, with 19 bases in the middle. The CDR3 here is CASSPPTGIGGYGYTF. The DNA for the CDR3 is TGTGCCAGCAGCCCCCCAACAGGGATCGGTGGCTATGGCTACACCTTC.

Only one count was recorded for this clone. The CDR3 coding sequence is TGTGCCAGCAGCCAAGATTCCCAGGAGCCCAACTATGGCTACACCTTC. This translates into CASSQDSQEPNYGYTF. V and J are TRBV4-2 and TRBJ1-2; D gene ambiguous. CDR1 is LGHNA, CDR2 YNFKEQ, per germline. V lost 0 bases and J 2 bases, leaving 13 bases between the germline ends. This CDR3 comprises 16 residues.

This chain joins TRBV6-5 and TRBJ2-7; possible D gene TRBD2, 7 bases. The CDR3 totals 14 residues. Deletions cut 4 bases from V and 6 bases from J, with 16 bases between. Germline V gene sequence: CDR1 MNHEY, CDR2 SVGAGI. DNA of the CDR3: TGTGCCAGCAGTTTAAACCGGGGGGCGGGCGAGCAGTACTTC. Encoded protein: CASSLNRGAGEQYF.

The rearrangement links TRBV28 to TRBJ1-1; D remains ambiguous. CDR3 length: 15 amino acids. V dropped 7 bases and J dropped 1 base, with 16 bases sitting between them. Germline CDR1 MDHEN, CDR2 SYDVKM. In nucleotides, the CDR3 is TGTGCCAGCAATCTGGGAGGGTCGGGGAACACTGAAGCTTTCTTT. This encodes CASNLGGSGNTEAFF.

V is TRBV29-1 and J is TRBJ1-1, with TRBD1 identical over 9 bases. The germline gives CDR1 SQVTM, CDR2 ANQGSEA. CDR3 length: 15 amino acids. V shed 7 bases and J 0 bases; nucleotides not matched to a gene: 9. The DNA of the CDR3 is TGCAGCGCTCCCGGACAGGGGAACATGAACACTGAAGCTTTCTTT. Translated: CSAPGQGNMNTEAFF.

CDR3 in amino acids: CASGLTVNANEKLFF. CDR3 nucleotide sequence: TGTGCCAGCGGCCTCACAGTAAATGCTAATGAAAAACTGTTTTTT. The rearrangement links TRBV2 to TRBJ1-4; D is ambiguous. The CDR3 runs 15 residues. The V gene's germline CDR1 is SNHLY and CDR2 FYNNEI. V lost 8 bases, J lost 3 bases, and 16 bases lay in between.

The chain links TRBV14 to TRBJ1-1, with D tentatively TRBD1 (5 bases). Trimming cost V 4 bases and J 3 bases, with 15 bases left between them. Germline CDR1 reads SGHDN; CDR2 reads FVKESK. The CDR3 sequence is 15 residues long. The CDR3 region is CASSPLGGDYTEAFF. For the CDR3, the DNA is TGTGCCAGCAGCCCCCTGGGGGGGGACTACACTGAAGCTTTCTTT.

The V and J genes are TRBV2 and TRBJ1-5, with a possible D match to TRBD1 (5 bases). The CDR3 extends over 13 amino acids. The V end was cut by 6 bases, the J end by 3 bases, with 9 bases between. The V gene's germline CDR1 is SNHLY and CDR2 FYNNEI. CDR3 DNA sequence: TGTGCCAGCAGGAAGGGACTCAATCAGCCCCAGCATTTT. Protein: CASRKGLNQPQHF.

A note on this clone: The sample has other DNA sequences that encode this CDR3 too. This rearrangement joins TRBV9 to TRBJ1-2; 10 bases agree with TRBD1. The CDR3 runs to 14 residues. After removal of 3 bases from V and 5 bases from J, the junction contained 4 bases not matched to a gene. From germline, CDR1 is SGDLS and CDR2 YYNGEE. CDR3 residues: CASSAGQGNYGYTF. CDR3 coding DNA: TGTGCCAGCAGCGCGGGACAGGGGAATTATGGCTACACCTTC.

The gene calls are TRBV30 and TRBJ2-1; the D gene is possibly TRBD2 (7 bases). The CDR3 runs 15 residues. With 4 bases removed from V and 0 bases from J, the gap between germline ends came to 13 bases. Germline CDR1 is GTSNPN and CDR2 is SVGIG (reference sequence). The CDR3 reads CAWTWGGGSYNEQFF. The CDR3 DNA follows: TGTGCCTGGACCTGGGGAGGGGGCTCCTACAATGAGCAGTTCTTC.

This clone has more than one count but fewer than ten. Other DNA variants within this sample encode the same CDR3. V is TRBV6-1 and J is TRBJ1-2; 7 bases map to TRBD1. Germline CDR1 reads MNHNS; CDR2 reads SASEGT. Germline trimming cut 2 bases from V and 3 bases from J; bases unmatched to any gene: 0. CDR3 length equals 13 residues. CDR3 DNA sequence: TGTGCCAGCAGTGAAACAGGGGACTATGGCTACACCTTC. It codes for CASSETGDYGYTF.

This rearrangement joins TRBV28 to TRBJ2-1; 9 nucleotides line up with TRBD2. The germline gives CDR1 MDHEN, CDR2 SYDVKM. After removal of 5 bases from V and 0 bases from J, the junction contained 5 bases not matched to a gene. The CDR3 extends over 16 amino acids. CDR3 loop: CASSPAGGDSYNEQFF. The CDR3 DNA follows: TGTGCCAGCAGTCCGGCGGGGGGGGACTCCTACAATGAGCAGTTCTTC.

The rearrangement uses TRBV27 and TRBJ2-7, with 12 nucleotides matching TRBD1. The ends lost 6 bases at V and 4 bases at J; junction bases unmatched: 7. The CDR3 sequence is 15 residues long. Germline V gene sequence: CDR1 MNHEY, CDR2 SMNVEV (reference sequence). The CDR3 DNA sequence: TGTGCCAGCAGCCGGCCGGGACAGGGGGCGTACGAGCAGTACTTC. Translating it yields CASSRPGQGAYEQYF.

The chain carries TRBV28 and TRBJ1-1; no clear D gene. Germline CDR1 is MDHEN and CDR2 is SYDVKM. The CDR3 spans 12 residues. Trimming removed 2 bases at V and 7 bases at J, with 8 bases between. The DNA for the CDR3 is TGTGCCAGCAGTTTAGGTGGGTTTGAAGCTTTCTTT. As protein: CASSLGGFEAFF.

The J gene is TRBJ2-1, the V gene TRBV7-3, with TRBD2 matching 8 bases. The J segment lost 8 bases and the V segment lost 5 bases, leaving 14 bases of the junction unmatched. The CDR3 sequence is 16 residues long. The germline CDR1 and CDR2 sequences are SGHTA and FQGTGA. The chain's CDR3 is CASSLVGTSPGDEQFF. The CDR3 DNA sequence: TGTGCCAGCAGCCTCGTTGGGACTAGTCCTGGGGATGAGCAGTTCTTC.

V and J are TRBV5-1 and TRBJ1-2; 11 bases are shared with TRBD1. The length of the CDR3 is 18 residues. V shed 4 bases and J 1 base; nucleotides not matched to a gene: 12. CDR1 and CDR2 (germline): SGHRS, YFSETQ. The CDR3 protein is CASSLSPGTGGDNYGYTF. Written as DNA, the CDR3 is TGCGCCAGCAGCCTTAGTCCCGGGACAGGGGGAGATAACTATGGCTACACCTTC.

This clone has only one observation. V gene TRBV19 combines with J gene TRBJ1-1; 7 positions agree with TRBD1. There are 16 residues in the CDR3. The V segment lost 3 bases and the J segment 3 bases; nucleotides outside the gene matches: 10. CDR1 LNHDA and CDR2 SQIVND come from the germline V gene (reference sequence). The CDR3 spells CASSMRTGSRDTEAFF. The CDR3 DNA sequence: TGTGCCAGTAGTATGCGGACAGGCTCTCGGGACACTGAAGCTTTCTTT. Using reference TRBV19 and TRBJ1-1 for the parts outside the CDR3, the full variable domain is DGGITQSPKYLFRKEGQNVTLSCEQNLNHDAMYWYRQDPGQGLRLIYYSQIVNDFQKGDIAEGYSVSREKKESFPLTVTSAQKNPTAFYLCASSMRTGSRDTEAFFGQGTRLTVV.

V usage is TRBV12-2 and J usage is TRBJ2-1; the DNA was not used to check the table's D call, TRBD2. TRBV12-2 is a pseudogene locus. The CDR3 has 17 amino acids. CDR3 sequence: CASRSQAGRSSYNEQFF. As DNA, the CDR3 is TGTGCAAGTCGCTCACAGGCCGGGAGGAGCTCCTACAATGAGCAGTTCTTC.

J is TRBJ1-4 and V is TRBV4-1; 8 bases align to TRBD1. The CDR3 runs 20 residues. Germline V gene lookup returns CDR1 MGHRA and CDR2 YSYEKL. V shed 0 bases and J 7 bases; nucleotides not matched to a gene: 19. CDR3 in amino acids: CASSQEWTGRKPRLREKLFF. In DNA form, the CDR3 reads TGCGCCAGCAGCCAAGAATGGACAGGGAGGAAGCCTCGCTTACGTGAAAAACTGTTTTTT.

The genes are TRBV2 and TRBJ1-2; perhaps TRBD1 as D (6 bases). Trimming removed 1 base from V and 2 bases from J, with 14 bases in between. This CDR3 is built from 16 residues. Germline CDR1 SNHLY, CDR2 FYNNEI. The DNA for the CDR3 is TGTGCCAGCAGTGAAGTGAGTTGGGGGCTCAACTATGGCTACACCTTC. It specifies CASSEVSWGLNYGYTF.

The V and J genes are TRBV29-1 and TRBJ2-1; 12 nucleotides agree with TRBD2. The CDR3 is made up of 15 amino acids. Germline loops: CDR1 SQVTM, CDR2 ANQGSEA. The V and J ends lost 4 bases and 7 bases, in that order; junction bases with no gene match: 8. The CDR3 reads CSVVPTSGRTNEQFF. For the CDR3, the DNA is TGCAGCGTTGTCCCTACTAGCGGGAGGACGAATGAGCAGTTCTTC.

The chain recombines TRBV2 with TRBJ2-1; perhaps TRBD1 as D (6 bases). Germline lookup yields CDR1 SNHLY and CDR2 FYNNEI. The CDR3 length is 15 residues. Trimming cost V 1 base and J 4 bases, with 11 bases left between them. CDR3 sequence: CASSEGRGRYNEQFF. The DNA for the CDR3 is TGTGCCAGCAGTGAAGGCAGGGGCCGATACAATGAGCAGTTCTTC.